This entry describes one T cell receptor beta chain. This record belongs to a study of blood T cell repertoires in COVID-19. About the study: The samples span acute and convalescent COVID-19 from the United States, Italy and Spain.

Some clones are missing from TCRdb's copy, which holds only in-frame ones; the method was immunoSEQ multiplex PCR. The sample consists of a few hundred thousand clones, roughly 90% of them appearing once. V was trimmed by 2 bases and J by 5 bases, leaving 12 bases between them. The CDR3 is made up of 14 amino acids. Germline assignment: CDR1 SNHLY and CDR2 FYNNEI. The sample was peripheral blood. This TCR was sampled from a woman aged 55-70 years with COVID-19, enrolled during active disease. This chain links TRBV2 with TRBJ2-5, with D tentatively TRBD1 (6 bases). The chain's CDR3 is CASSENRGSETQYF. For the CDR3, the DNA is TGTGCCAGCAGTGAAAATAGGGGGTCTGAGACCCAGTACTTC.